One and the same sample provided the 9 T cell receptor beta chains below, sequenced in a study of CD8 T cells in Susac syndrome. cDNA came from about 0.46 to 1 ug RNA primed by random hexamers. TCRdb fed the immunoSEQ multiplex PCR reads into MiXCR, producing one record per CDR3 protein. The table has more than 110,000 distinct CDR3 sequences, just under 95% seen once; the top ten hold roughly 0.14%. The specimen was CD4+ T cells from PBMCs. Receptors originate from a human donor with Susac syndrome.

The chain couples TRBV7-2 to TRBJ2-3; tentatively, D is TRBD1 (5 bases). Trimming shortened V by 1 base and J by 10 bases, and 18 bases separated the two germline ends. Germline V CDR1 and CDR2: SGHTA, FQGNSA. The CDR3 length is 15 residues. DNA for the CDR3: TGTGCCAGCAGCTTAGTGGGTGGCGGACACGCGGCGCAGTATTTT. This sequence encodes CASSLVGGGHAAQYF.

This chain uses TRBV30 with TRBJ1-1; no definite D call. There are 11 residues in the CDR3. V shed 3 bases and J shed 3 bases, with 5 bases lying between them. Germline CDR1 and CDR2: GTSNPN and SVGIG (reference sequence). CDR3: CAWRTYTEAFF. Here the CDR3 DNA reads TGTGCCTGGAGGACGTACACTGAAGCTTTCTTT.

The chain employs TRBV14 and TRBJ2-5, with 7 bases lining up with TRBD1. Trimming removed 4 bases from V and 5 bases from J; junction bases left unmatched: 7. The CDR3 has 14 residues. Germline V gene data show CDR1 as SGHDN and CDR2 as FVKESK. CDR3 sequence reads: CASSRTGGPETQYF. The CDR3 coding sequence is TGTGCCAGCAGCCGGACAGGCGGGCCGGAGACCCAGTACTTC.

This chain joins TRBV18 and TRBJ2-7; the D gene could be TRBD1 or TRBD2 (6 bases each). The CDR3 covers 14 residues. V was clipped by 3 bases and J by 3 bases, with 12 bases between them. Germline V CDR1 and CDR2: KGHSH, LQKENI. Written as DNA, the CDR3 is TGTGCCAGCTCACCTCGGGGGCAGCGCTACGAGCAGTACTTC. Protein product: CASSPRGQRYEQYF.

This clonotype was seen a handful of times. This sequence joins TRBV6-1 and TRBJ2-1; a weak D match, TRBD2 (5 bases). This CDR3 contains 16 residues. Germline V gene lookup returns CDR1 MNHNS and CDR2 SASEGT. V was cut by 6 bases and J by 0 bases, with 15 bases left in between. The CDR3 DNA is TGTGCCAGCAGCGGAGGCAGACACAACTCCTACAATGAGCAGTTCTTC. This sequence encodes CASSGGRHNSYNEQFF.

The rearrangement joins TRBV20-1 to TRBJ1-5, with a weak D call TRBD1 (5 bases). CDR3 size: 15 residues. Germline V gene data show CDR1 as DFQATT and CDR2 as SNEGSKA (reference sequence). The germline V and J ends were trimmed by 8 bases and 0 bases, with 17 bases remaining between them. The CDR3 bases are TGCAGTCAAAAGGGGAGGGATAATAGCAATCAGCCCCAGCATTTT. This translates into CSQKGRDNSNQPQHF.

The chain employs TRBV12-3 or TRBV12-4 and TRBJ2-1, with D tentatively TRBD2 (5 bases). The germline V and J ends were trimmed by 1 base and 8 bases, with 21 bases remaining between them. This CDR3 comprises 17 residues. CDR3 in DNA: TGTGCCAGCAGTTTAGGAGCGGCCCCGACTTTGTCCGATGAGCAGTTCTTC. Its translation is CASSLGAAPTLSDEQFF.

The rearrangement joins TRBV3-1 to TRBJ2-3; the D gene is possibly TRBD1 (5 bases). Trimming shortened V by 4 bases and J by 4 bases, and 12 bases separated the two germline ends. Germline V gene sequence: CDR1 LGHDT, CDR2 YNNKEL (reference sequence). This CDR3 is built from 14 residues. The CDR3 sequence: CASSPRTNADTQYF. The DNA for the CDR3 is TGTGCCAGCAGCCCAAGGACAAACGCAGATACGCAGTATTTT.

This chain connects TRBV29-1 to TRBJ2-5; maybe TRBD1 (5 bases). This CDR3 comprises 13 residues. Germline V CDR1 and CDR2: SQVTM, ANQGSEA. Deletions cut 6 bases from V and 5 bases from J, with 16 bases between. CDR3 bases: TGCAGCGTGTCTACAGGTCCGAGGGAGACCCAGTACTTC. Translated: CSVSTGPRETQYF.